This T cell receptor (beta chain) was sequenced during a study of T cell repertoires in cytomegalovirus infection. Regarding the study as a whole: Of the TCR beta families, the public ones yielded a cumulative frequency that identified carriers of CMV plus the relevant HLA.

In regard to this clonotype: Its antigen is not known. Its ends do not fully match the called genes, so a read error is possible.

TCRdb re-called the reads with MiXCR, one entry per CDR3 protein. The sample has roughly 760,000 distinct CDR3 sequences, about a third seen once. CDR1 is SGHAT, CDR2 FQNNGV, per germline. The CDR3 totals 16 residues. The sequence was collected from a human donor in good health (CMV status not recorded). Some clones in this sample may be carry-over from other donors' samples. V and J are TRBV11-2 and TRBJ2-1; TRBD2 aligns across 9 bases. Specimen: PBMCs. The DNA of the CDR3 is TGTGCCAGCAGCTGGAGTAGCGGGAGACTGAGCGATGAGCTGTTCTTC. Amino acid sequence: CASSWSSGRLSDELFF.